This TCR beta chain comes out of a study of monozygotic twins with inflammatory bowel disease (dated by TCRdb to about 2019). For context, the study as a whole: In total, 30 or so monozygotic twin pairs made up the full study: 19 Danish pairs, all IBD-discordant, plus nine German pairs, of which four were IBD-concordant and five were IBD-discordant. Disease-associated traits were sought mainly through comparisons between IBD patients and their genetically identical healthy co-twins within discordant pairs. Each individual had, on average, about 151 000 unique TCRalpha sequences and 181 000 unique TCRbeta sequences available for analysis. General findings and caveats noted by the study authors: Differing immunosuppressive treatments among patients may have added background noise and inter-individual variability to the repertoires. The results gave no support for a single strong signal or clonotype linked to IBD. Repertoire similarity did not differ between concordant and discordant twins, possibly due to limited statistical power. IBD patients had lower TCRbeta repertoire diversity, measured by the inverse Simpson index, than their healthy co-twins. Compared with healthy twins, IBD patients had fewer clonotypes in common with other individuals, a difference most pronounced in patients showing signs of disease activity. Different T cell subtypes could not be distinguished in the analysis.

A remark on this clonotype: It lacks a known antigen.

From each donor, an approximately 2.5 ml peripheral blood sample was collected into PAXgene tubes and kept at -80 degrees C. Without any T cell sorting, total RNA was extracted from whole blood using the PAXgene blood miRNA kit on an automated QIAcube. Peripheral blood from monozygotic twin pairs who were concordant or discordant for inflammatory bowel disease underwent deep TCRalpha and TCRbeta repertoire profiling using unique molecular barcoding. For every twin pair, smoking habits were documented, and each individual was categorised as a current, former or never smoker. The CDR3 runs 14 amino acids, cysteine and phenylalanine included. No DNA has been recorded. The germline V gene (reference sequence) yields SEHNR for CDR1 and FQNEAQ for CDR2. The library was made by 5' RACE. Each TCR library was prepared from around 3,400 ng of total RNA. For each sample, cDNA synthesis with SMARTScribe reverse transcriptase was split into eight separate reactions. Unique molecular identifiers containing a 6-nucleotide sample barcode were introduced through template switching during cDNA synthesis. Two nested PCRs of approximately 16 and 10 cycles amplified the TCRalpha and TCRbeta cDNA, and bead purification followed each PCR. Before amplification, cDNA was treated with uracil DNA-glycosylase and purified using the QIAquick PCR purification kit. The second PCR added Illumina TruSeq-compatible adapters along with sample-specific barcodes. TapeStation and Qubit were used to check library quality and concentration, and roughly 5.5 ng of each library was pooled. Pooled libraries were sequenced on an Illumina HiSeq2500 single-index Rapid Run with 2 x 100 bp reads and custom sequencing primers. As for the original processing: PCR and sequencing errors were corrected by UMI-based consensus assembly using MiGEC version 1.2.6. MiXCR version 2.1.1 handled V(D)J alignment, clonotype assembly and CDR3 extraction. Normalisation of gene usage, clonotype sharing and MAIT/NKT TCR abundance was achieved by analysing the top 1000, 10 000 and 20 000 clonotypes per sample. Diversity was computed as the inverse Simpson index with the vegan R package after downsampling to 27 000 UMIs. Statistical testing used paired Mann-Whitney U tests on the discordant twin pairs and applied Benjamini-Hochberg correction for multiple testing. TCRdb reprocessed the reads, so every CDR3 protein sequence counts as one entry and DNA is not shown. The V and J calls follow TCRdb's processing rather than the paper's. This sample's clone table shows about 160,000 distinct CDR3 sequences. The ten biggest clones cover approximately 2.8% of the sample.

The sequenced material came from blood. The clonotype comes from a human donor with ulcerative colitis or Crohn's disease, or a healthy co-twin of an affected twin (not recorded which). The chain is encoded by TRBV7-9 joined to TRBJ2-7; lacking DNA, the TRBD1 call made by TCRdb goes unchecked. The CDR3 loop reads CASSYDRGNYEQYF.